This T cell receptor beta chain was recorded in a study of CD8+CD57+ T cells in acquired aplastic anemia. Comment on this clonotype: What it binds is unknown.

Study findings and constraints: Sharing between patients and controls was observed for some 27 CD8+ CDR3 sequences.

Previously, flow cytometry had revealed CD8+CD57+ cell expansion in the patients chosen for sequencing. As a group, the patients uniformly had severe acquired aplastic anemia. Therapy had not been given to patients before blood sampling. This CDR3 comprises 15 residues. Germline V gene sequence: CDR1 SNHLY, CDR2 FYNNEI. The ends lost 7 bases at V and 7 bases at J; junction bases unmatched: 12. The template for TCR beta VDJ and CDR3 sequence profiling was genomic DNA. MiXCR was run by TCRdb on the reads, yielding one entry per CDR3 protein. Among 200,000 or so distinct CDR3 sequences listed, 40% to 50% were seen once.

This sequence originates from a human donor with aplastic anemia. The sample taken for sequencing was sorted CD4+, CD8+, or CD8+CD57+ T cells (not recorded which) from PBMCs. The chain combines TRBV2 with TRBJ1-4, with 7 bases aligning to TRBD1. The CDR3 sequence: CASTGKGAFREKLFF. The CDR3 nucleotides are TGTGCCAGCACGGGCAAGGGGGCGTTTCGTGAAAAACTGTTTTTT.